These T cell receptor beta chains were read from a single sample in a study of shared clonotypes between healthy human individuals. Sequenced by immunoSEQ multiplex PCR; TCRdb stores in-frame clones only, minus some. The sample consists of more than 2,000,000 clones, approximately 90% of them appearing once. Sequences were obtained from naive CD4+ T cells sorted from blood. The receptors were sampled from a man between 18 and 35 years old in good health. Both conserved end residues are part of each CDR3. The D gene is left open where the match is weak. Where a row states a size, it is once, few, many or the class of an expanded clone; other rows omit it.

TRBJ2-7 | TRBV20-1 | - | - | CSASTPYEQYF | TGCAGTGCTAGTACTCCCTACGAGCAGTACTTC
TRBJ1-2 | TRBV5-1 | - | - | CASSLEGGSNYGYTF | TGCGCCAGCAGCTTGGAAGGCGGATCTAACTATGGCTACACCTTC
TRBJ2-7 | TRBV4-1 | TRBD1 | - | CASSPWTGNTYEQYF | TGCGCCAGCAGCCCTTGGACAGGGAACACCTACGAGCAGTACTTC
TRBJ2-7 | TRBV2 | TRBD1 | - | CASRKDREQYF | TGTGCCAGCAGGAAGGACAGGGAGCAGTACTTC
TRBJ2-1 | TRBV9 | TRBD1 | - | CASSGGQNSYNEQFF | TGTGCCAGCAGCGGGGGACAGAACTCCTACAATGAGCAGTTCTTC
TRBJ2-1 | TRBV9 | TRBD1 | - | CASSVWDSSYNEQFF | TGTGCCAGCAGCGTATGGGACAGCTCCTACAATGAGCAGTTCTTC
TRBJ1-1 | TRBV5-1 | - | - | CASSSGVTVQNTEAFF | TGCGCCAGCAGCTCCGGGGTGACGGTGCAGAACACTGAAGCTTTCTTT
TRBJ2-2 | TRBV6-4 | - | - | CASRPGELGELFF | TGTGCCAGCAGACCGGGAGAACTCGGGGAGCTGTTTTTT
TRBJ2-7 | TRBV30 | TRBD1 | - | CAWRPKGQVSWGSYEQYF | TGTGCCTGGAGACCGAAGGGACAGGTATCTTGGGGCTCCTACGAGCAGTACTTC
TRBJ1-1 | TRBV2 | - | - | CATSSDSNTEAFF | TGTGCCACTTCGTCTGACTCGAACACTGAAGCTTTCTTT
TRBJ2-5 | TRBV30 | - | - | CAWSEVWETQYF | TGTGCCTGGAGTGAGGTTTGGGAGACCCAGTACTTC
TRBJ1-2 | TRBV27 | - | - | CASRGQGPYGYTF | TGTGCCAGCAGGGGGCAGGGTCCCTATGGCTACACCTTC
TRBJ1-3 | TRBV4-1 | - | - | CASSRNEGPTGNTIYF | TGCGCCAGCAGCCGAAATGAGGGGCCTACTGGAAACACCATATATTTT
TRBJ2-7 | TRBV7-9 | TRBD2 | - | CASSQTPGLAGSMSYEQYF | TGTGCCAGCAGCCAGACTCCGGGTCTAGCGGGGTCCATGAGCTACGAGCAGTACTTC
TRBJ1-5 | TRBV28 | TRBD1 | - | CASSISGGSNQPQHF | TGTGCCAGCAGTATCTCAGGGGGCTCGAATCAGCCCCAGCATTTT
TRBJ2-3 | TRBV6-1 | - | - | CASSEVGVVGTDTQYF | TGTGCCAGCAGTGAAGTTGGGGTGGTGGGGACAGATACGCAGTATTTT
TRBJ2-3 | TRBV27 | - | once | CASSLSRSGRFTDTQYF | TGTGCCAGCAGTTTATCGAGGAGCGGGCGGTTCACAGATACGCAGTATTTT
TRBJ2-5 | TRBV11-2 | - | - | CASSLWGPSGVGTQYF | TGTGCCAGCAGCTTATGGGGGCCTAGCGGCGTGGGGACCCAGTACTTC
TRBJ2-7 | TRBV5-4 | - | - | CASSLLLIPYEQYF | TGTGCCAGCAGCTTACTTTTAATCCCCTACGAGCAGTACTTC
TRBJ1-6 | TRBV5-1 | TRBD1 | once | CASSRTGQGANSASQFNSPLHF | TGCGCCAGCAGCCGAACGGGACAGGGGGCGAATTCCGCATCCCAATTCAATTCACCCCTCCACTTT
TRBJ1-2 | TRBV19 | - | - | CASSMVQGGYGYTF | TGTGCCAGTAGTATGGTACAGGGCGGCTATGGCTACACCTTC
TRBJ1-2 | TRBV5-1 | TRBD1 | - | CASSSGTDGYTF | TGCGCCAGCAGCTCCGGGACAGATGGCTACACCTTC
TRBJ1-2 | TRBV28 | - | - | CASSPPYRAYTF | TGTGCCAGCAGTCCACCTTACAGGGCCTACACCTTC
TRBJ1-1 | TRBV6-5 | TRBD1 | few | CASSRPGQGRTEAFF | TGTGCCAGCAGTCGACCGGGACAGGGACGCACTGAAGCTTTCTTT
TRBJ2-3 | TRBV30 | - | - | CAWSVRPDTQYF | TGTGCCTGGAGTGTGCGACCAGATACGCAGTATTTT
TRBJ2-7 | TRBV28 | - | - | CAILDTGSYEQYF | TGTGCCATTCTAGATACTGGCTCCTACGAGCAGTACTTC